The sequence of this T cell receptor beta chain was determined in a study of response to subunit inactivated influenza vaccine (dated by TCRdb to the late 2010s). Study-level background: To follow how T cells responded to a trivalent subunit inactivated influenza vaccine, the researchers relied on deep quantitative profiling of the T cell receptor repertoire. On the study overall, not on this receptor specifically: The authors proposed that each seasonal influenza vaccination may bring in only a limited number of new T cells.

This clonotype was recorded only once. Its antigen is still unknown. Compared with germline, one end of the junction differs, possibly owing to a read error. Library preparation used RT-PCR. Sequencing took place on an Illumina HiSeq 2500. The public reads were reanalyzed by TCRdb: fastp trimming at Q25, MiXCR alignment, in-frame beta chains only. Rows with a matching CDR3 protein are joined into one entry that keeps the most common DNA and genes. In all, the sample holds hundreds of thousands of distinct CDR3 sequences, and 11% to 15% of those were seen once. Jointly, the top ten make up 7.5% to 9% of the sample. Reading the germline V gene (reference sequence) gives CDR1 GTSNPN and CDR2 SVGIG. The CDR3 starts with the cysteine, ends with the phenylalanine, and has 15 residues. Only CDR3 DNA is held: 45 bases, read in frame from base 1.

The sequenced sample was PBMCs from blood, obtained 14 days before vaccination. This TCR was recovered from a man in his fifties or sixties who received an inactivated influenza vaccine. Donor details come from another sample of the same person, matched by shared clones. Rearrangement joined TRBV30 to TRBJ2-7; perhaps TRBD2 is the D gene, with 5 bases matching. The DNA is TGTGCCTTGAGTGTTGCAGGAACACCACGGGGCGAGCAGTACTTC. It codes for CALSVAGTPRGEQYF.